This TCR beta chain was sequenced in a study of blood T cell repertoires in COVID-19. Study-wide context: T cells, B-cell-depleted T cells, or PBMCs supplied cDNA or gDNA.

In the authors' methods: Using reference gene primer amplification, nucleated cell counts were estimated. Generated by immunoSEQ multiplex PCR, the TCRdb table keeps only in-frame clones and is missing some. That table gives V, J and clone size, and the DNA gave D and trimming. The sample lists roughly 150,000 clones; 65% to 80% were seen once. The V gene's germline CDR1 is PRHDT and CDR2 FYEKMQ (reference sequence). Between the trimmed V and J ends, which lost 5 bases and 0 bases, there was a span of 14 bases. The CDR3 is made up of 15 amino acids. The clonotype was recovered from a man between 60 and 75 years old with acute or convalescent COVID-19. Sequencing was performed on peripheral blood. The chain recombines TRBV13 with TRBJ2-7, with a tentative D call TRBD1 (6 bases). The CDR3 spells CASSLRDKGSYEQYF. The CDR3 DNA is TGTGCCAGCAGCCTCCGGGACAAGGGCTCCTACGAGCAGTACTTC.